The 30 T cell receptor beta chains below were found in one sample sequenced in a study of shared clonotypes between healthy human individuals. Naive CD8 cells lacked CD45RO, underwent positive selection for CCR7 and left out terminally differentiated effector memory CD45RA+ cells. Profiling relied on immunoSEQ multiplex PCR, and the TCRdb table lists in-frame clones only, not all of them. This sample has about 800,000 clones, with just over 95% found just once. The sample taken for sequencing was naive CD8+ T cells sorted from blood. All receptors derive from a man aged 25-45 years in good health.

The V gene is TRBV11-2, the J gene TRBJ2-7; D gene ambiguous. V lost 0 bases to trimming and J lost 3 bases, with 21 bases between them. Germline CDR1 is SGHAT and CDR2 is FQNNGV. There are 18 residues in the CDR3. CDR3 residues: CASSLETLVPLGRYEQYF. In DNA, the CDR3 is TGTGCCAGCAGCTTAGAAACATTGGTGCCCCTGGGTCGCTACGAGCAGTACTTC.

The rearrangement links TRBV29-1 to TRBJ2-1; 8 positions match TRBD1. V lost 1 base, J lost 5 bases, and 4 bases stayed unmatched. This CDR3 contains 14 residues. The germline CDR1 and CDR2 sequences are SQVTM and ANQGSEA. CDR3 in DNA: TGCAGCGTTGAAGGCAGGGGGCTAAACAATGAGCAGTTCTTC. Amino acids: CSVEGRGLNNEQFF.

The genes are TRBV2 and TRBJ1-1; TRBD1 matches 7 bases. The CDR3 contains 13 residues. With 4 bases clipped from V and 4 bases from J, the junction kept 3 bases outside the gene matches. CDR1 and CDR2 from the germline V gene are SNHLY and FYNNEI. The CDR3 sequence: CASSVAGGTEAFF. In DNA form, the CDR3 reads TGTGCCAGCAGTGTTGCAGGGGGCACTGAAGCTTTCTTT.

This clone occurred a few times. The chain recombines TRBV9 with TRBJ2-3; 10 bases are a match to TRBD2. Germline V lookup: CDR1 SGDLS, CDR2 YYNGEE. Trimming at V came to 0 bases and at J to 1 base, leaving 17 bases not matched to a gene. CDR3 size: 21 residues. CDR3 coding DNA: TGTGCCAGCAGCGTAGTCGCCGCACTAGCGGGATACCTCTCCGGCACAGATACGCAGTATTTT. As protein: CASSVVAALAGYLSGTDTQYF.

This chain uses TRBV7-2 with TRBJ2-1; 10 bases fit TRBD2. The CDR3 runs 19 residues. With V trimmed by 2 bases and J by 2 bases, 12 bases remained unmatched. Germline V gene lookup returns CDR1 SGHTA and CDR2 FQGNSA. In DNA form, the CDR3 reads TGTGCCAGCAGCTTAACCGATCCACCAAGCGGGAGGGCCTACAATGAGCAGTTCTTC. It specifies CASSLTDPPSGRAYNEQFF.

The chain couples TRBV19 to TRBJ2-1, with a tentative D call TRBD1 (5 bases). The CDR3 has 14 residues. Germline values: CDR1 LNHDA, CDR2 SQIVND (reference sequence). Trimming removed 3 bases at V and 7 bases at J, with 13 bases between. DNA for the CDR3: TGTGCCAGTAGTATGGGCCCAGCAGGGAATGAGCAGTTCTTC. It translates to CASSMGPAGNEQFF.

V and J are TRBV7-7 and TRBJ2-3; D gene uncertain. The length of the CDR3 is 16 residues. V was pared by 1 base and J by 0 bases, with 11 bases between. The germline V gene encodes CDR1 SSHAT and CDR2 FNYEAQ (reference sequence). The CDR3 DNA sequence: TGTGCCAGCAGCTTAGGTGGAATCTCTAGCACAGATACGCAGTATTTT. Translating gives CASSLGGISSTDTQYF. The whole variable domain, filled in from reference TRBV7-7 and TRBJ2-3, reads GAGVSQSPRYKVTKRGQDVTLRCDPISSHATLYWYQQALGQGPEFLTYFNYEAQPDKSGLPSDRFSAERPEGSISTLTIQRTEQRDSAMYRCASSLGGISSTDTQYFGPGTRLTVL.

The chain links TRBV7-6 to TRBJ2-1, with TRBD2 identical over 8 bases. The CDR3 length is 15 residues. Germline assignment: CDR1 SGHVS and CDR2 FNYEAQ. Unmatched junction bases numbered 8, after V lost 4 bases and J lost 6 bases. CDR3 residues: CASSSRTSSGNEQFF. CDR3 bases: TGTGCCAGCAGCTCGAGGACTAGCTCGGGCAATGAGCAGTTCTTC.

The V call is TRBV7-9, the J call TRBJ1-2; D is ambiguous. V lost 5 bases to trimming and J lost 2 bases, with 9 bases between them. The CDR3 sequence is 13 residues long. CDR1 is SEHNR, CDR2 FQNEAQ, per germline (reference sequence). The CDR3 nucleotides read TGTGCCAGCAGCCACGGAGTAAACTATGGCTACACCTTC. Encoded protein: CASSHGVNYGYTF.

The V call is TRBV7-8, the J call TRBJ2-3; D not resolved. The CDR3 runs 14 residues. The germline V and J ends were trimmed by 6 bases and 6 bases, with 16 bases remaining between them. CDR1 is SGHVS and CDR2 is FQNEAQ in the germline V gene. The CDR3 here is CASSSLPGADTQYF. The CDR3 bases are TGTGCCAGCAGTTCCCTCCCCGGAGCGGATACGCAGTATTTT.

The chain uses TRBV6-5 and TRBJ1-2; tentatively, D is TRBD1 (5 bases). The germline CDR1 and CDR2 sequences are MNHEY and SVGAGI. This CDR3 region has 12 residues. Trimming took 4 bases from V and 7 from J, leaving 10 bases between them. The CDR3 DNA is TGTGCCAGCAGTTCCGGGGCCCCTGGCTACACCTTC. It encodes CASSSGAPGYTF.

The rearrangement joins TRBV27 to TRBJ2-1; no definite D call. V was cut by 6 bases and J by 0 bases, with 12 bases left in between. CDR1 and CDR2 from the germline V gene are MNHEY and SMNVEV (reference sequence). The CDR3 spans 15 residues. CDR3 DNA: TGTGCCAGCAGGCCCCTAACGAGCTCCTACAATGAGCAGTTCTTC. This encodes CASRPLTSSYNEQFF.

The chain joins TRBV27 to TRBJ2-2; 10 nucleotides agree with TRBD1. The CDR3 consists of 16 residues. Trimming took 7 bases from V and 5 from J; bases not matched to a gene: 10. The V gene's germline CDR1 is MNHEY and CDR2 SMNVEV (reference sequence). The CDR3 nucleotides are TGTGCCAGCACCTTAAATCCGGGACAGGGGACCGGGGAGCTGTTTTTT. Its protein is CASTLNPGQGTGELFF.

V and J are TRBV4-3 and TRBJ1-2, with D unclear. This CDR3 has 15 amino acids. V gave up 0 bases and J gave up 1 base, with 9 bases separating them. The V gene's germline CDR1 is LGHNA and CDR2 YSLEER. The CDR3 DNA is TGCGCCAGCAGCCAAGATAGGGCCAGTAACTATGGCTACACCTTC. Its protein is CASSQDRASNYGYTF.

The chain combines TRBV7-2 with TRBJ2-7, with D possibly TRBD2 on 7 matching bases. Germline V CDR1 and CDR2: SGHTA, FQGNSA. The length of the CDR3 is 16 residues. V was clipped by 4 bases and J by 4 bases, with 20 bases between them. CDR3 sequence reads: CASSSGGAGIAYEQYF. CDR3 DNA sequence: TGTGCCAGCAGCTCTGGGGGGGCAGGCATTGCTTACGAGCAGTACTTC.

Turning to this clone: Distinct nucleotide sequences in the sample also encode this CDR3. This sequence joins TRBV7-8 and TRBJ2-7; D is uncertain. V lost 0 bases, J lost 2 bases, and 5 bases lay in between. CDR3 length: 13 residues. From germline, CDR1 is SGHVS and CDR2 FQNEAQ. The CDR3 protein is CASSLAGAYEQYF. The CDR3 DNA reads TGTGCCAGCAGCTTAGCCGGAGCCTACGAGCAGTACTTC.

The chain employs TRBV11-2 and TRBJ2-3; D may correspond to TRBD1 or TRBD2 (5 bases each). This CDR3 comprises 15 residues. Germline loops: CDR1 SGHAT, CDR2 FQNNGV. The V end was cut by 5 bases, the J end by 0 bases, with 12 bases between. The CDR3 loop reads CASSEGPLSTDTQYF. DNA for the CDR3: TGTGCCAGCAGCGAGGGACCACTAAGCACAGATACGCAGTATTTT.

The chain couples TRBV27 to TRBJ1-4; tentative D call: TRBD1 (6 bases). Trimming left V 5 bases short and J 7 bases short, with 17 bases between. Germline V gene data show CDR1 as MNHEY and CDR2 as SMNVEV (reference sequence). CDR3 length equals 15 residues. The CDR3 bases are TGTGCCAGCAGTCCACAGGGCGCCCCGGGTGAAAAACTGTTTTTT. It codes for CASSPQGAPGEKLFF.

This rearrangement joins TRBV15 to TRBJ2-2, with a weak D call TRBD1 (6 bases). The length of the CDR3 is 17 residues. Trimming took 4 bases from V and 0 from J, leaving 15 bases between them. Germline-derived CDR1 and CDR2 are LNHNV and YYDKDF (reference sequence). The CDR3 here is CATSTKTGAPNTGELFF. In DNA, the CDR3 is TGTGCCACCAGCACAAAGACAGGCGCTCCGAACACCGGGGAGCTGTTTTTT.

This chain uses TRBV28 with TRBJ2-1, with 11 bases lining up with TRBD2. Trimming at V came to 6 bases and at J to 2 bases, leaving 6 bases not matched to a gene. CDR1 is MDHEN, CDR2 SYDVKM, per germline. CDR3 size: 16 residues. The CDR3 bases are TGTGCCAGCAGCTACTTAGCGGGAGGGCCCTACAATGAGCAGTTCTTC. Protein sequence: CASSYLAGGPYNEQFF.

V and J are TRBV29-1 and TRBJ2-7, with 10 bases that match TRBD2. The length of the CDR3 is 15 residues. The junction had 5 bases not matched to a gene; V was cut back by 0 bases and J by 3 bases. The germline CDR1 and CDR2 sequences are SQVTM and ANQGSEA. The CDR3 here is CSVEDRGTSDYEQYF. The DNA of the CDR3 is TGCAGCGTTGAAGACCGCGGGACTAGCGACTACGAGCAGTACTTC.

This chain joins TRBV29-1 and TRBJ2-1, with 11 bases aligning to TRBD2. V lost 4 bases to trimming and J lost 6 bases; unmatched junction nucleotides: 5. The germline gives CDR1 SQVTM, CDR2 ANQGSEA. CDR3 length equals 14 residues. In DNA form, the CDR3 reads TGCAGCGTTGCAGGACTAGCGGGCGCCAATGAGCAGTTCTTC. Translated: CSVAGLAGANEQFF.

J is TRBJ1-4 and V is TRBV9; D is ambiguous. This CDR3 region has 14 residues. Germline CDR1 and CDR2: SGDLS and YYNGEE. Trimming took off 0 bases at V and 5 bases at J, with 8 bases between the two ends. Written as DNA, the CDR3 is TGTGCCAGCAGCGTAGGAGGGTACAATGAAAAACTGTTTTTT. This translates into CASSVGGYNEKLFF.

The genes are TRBV11-3 and TRBJ2-3, with D maybe TRBD2 (6 bases). V lost 1 base to trimming and J lost 2 bases, with 13 bases between them. Germline V gene sequence: CDR1 SGHNT, CDR2 YENEEA. This CDR3 is built from 16 residues. This CDR3 is CASSLGRVGNTDTQYF. The CDR3 coding sequence is TGTGCCAGCAGCTTAGGGAGGGTGGGGAACACAGATACGCAGTATTTT.

This chain links TRBV19 with TRBJ1-5; possibly TRBD1 for D (5 bases). V lost 2 bases to trimming and J lost 4 bases, with 9 bases between them. Per germline, CDR1 LNHDA and CDR2 SQIVND (reference sequence). The CDR3 runs 14 residues. CDR3 protein: CASSIFGTNQPQHF. In DNA, the CDR3 is TGTGCCAGTAGTATATTCGGGACGAATCAGCCCCAGCATTTT. Filled out from reference TRBV19 and TRBJ1-5, the complete variable domain reads DGGITQSPKYLFRKEGQNVTLSCEQNLNHDAMYWYRQDPGQGLRLIYYSQIVNDFQKGDIAEGYSVSREKKESFPLTVTSAQKNPTAFYLCASSIFGTNQPQHFGDGTRLSIL.

The rearrangement links TRBV4-1 to TRBJ1-2, with D perhaps matching TRBD1 (6 bases). The CDR3 extends over 13 amino acids. CDR1 is MGHRA, CDR2 YSYEKL, per germline. Trimming cost V 4 bases and J 8 bases, with 14 bases left between them. CDR3 in DNA: TGCGCCAGCAGCCCCGCGGGGGCTGTGGGCTACACCTTC. Translation gives CASSPAGAVGYTF.

J is TRBJ2-5 and V is TRBV28; TRBD1 is a possible D gene (6 bases). V was pared by 6 bases and J by 3 bases, with 23 bases between. This CDR3 comprises 17 residues. In germline, CDR1 is MDHEN, CDR2 SYDVKM. CDR3 sequence: CASSFILTMDREETQYF. The CDR3 DNA reads as TGTGCCAGCAGCTTTATCCTTACGATGGACAGAGAAGAGACCCAGTACTTC.

The genes are TRBV30 and TRBJ1-2; the match to TRBD1 covers 7 bases. This CDR3 has 13 amino acids. Germline CDR1 reads GTSNPN; CDR2 reads SVGIG (reference sequence). The V segment lost 5 bases and the J segment 6 bases; nucleotides outside the gene matches: 9. CDR3 sequence reads: CAWVYGTANGYTF. The CDR3 DNA follows: TGTGCCTGGGTATACGGGACAGCGAATGGCTACACCTTC.

Here the CDR3 DNA reads TGTGCCACCAAACTGGGGGCGGATAGCACAGATACGCAGTATTTT. Translating gives CATKLGADSTDTQYF. This sequence joins TRBV15 and TRBJ2-3, with D possibly matching TRBD1 (6 bases). Per germline, CDR1 LNHNV and CDR2 YYDKDF (reference sequence). CDR3 length: 15 residues. Trimming shortened V by 7 bases and J by 0 bases, and 14 bases separated the two germline ends.

In its sample, this clone was seen once. V is TRBV5-4 and J is TRBJ1-2, with D tentatively TRBD1 (5 bases). This CDR3 spans 13 amino acids. V dropped 4 bases and J dropped 8 bases, with 15 bases sitting between them. From germline, CDR1 is SGHNT and CDR2 YYREEE (reference sequence). CDR3 sequence reads: CASSRGSIEGYTF. As DNA, the CDR3 is TGTGCCAGCAGCAGGGGATCTATCGAGGGCTACACCTTC.